This TCR beta chain emerged from a study of technical replicates of blood from several donors. The germline gives CDR1 MGHDK, CDR2 SYGVNS. Trimming removed 2 bases from V and 4 bases from J; junction bases left unmatched: 4. This CDR3 has 15 amino acids. Method: immunoSEQ multiplex PCR; TCRdb's copy keeps in-frame clones and lacks some. The sample carries about 93,000 clones, 95% recorded once. The clonotype originates from a human donor in good health. The specimen was T cells isolated from PBMCs. The chain combines TRBV25-1 with TRBJ1-2, with 10 bases identical to TRBD1. The CDR3 DNA reads as TGTGCCAGCAGTGAAACGCGGACAGGGGGCTATGGCTACACCTTC. Amino acid sequence: CASSETRTGGYGYTF.